These 18 T cell receptor beta chains were all obtained from the same sample, sequenced in a study of blood T cell repertoires in COVID-19. Data came from immunoSEQ multiplex PCR; TCRdb stores just in-frame clones and leaves some out. The profile shows 200,000 to 250,000 clones, about 78% of them singletons. Material: peripheral blood. These receptors came from a woman between 70 and 85 years old with acute or convalescent COVID-19.

The V gene is TRBV10-3, the J gene TRBJ2-1; D is perhaps TRBD1 (5 bases). The V gene lost 3 bases and the J gene lost 2 bases, with 11 bases spanning the gap. The CDR3 spans 15 residues. Germline V lookup: CDR1 ENHRY, CDR2 SYGVKD. The CDR3 sequence is CAISDPGYPYNEQFF. As DNA, the CDR3 is TGTGCCATCAGTGACCCAGGGTATCCCTACAATGAGCAGTTCTTC.

The rearrangement links TRBV7-3 to TRBJ2-3; no firm D call. Germline values: CDR1 SGHTA, CDR2 FQGTGA. The CDR3 is made up of 12 amino acids. Trimming removed 5 bases at V and 0 bases at J, with 3 bases between. CDR3 region: CASSPSTDTQYF. CDR3 bases: TGTGCCAGCAGCCCTAGCACAGATACGCAGTATTTT.

This sequence joins TRBV7-9 and TRBJ1-2; D uncertain. Germline V gene data show CDR1 as SEHNR and CDR2 as FQNEAQ (reference sequence). V lost 5 bases and J 0 bases, leaving 7 bases between the germline ends. This CDR3 comprises 13 residues. This CDR3 is CASSLGANYGYTF. The CDR3 DNA sequence: TGTGCCAGCAGCCTCGGGGCTAACTATGGCTACACCTTC.

The gene calls are TRBV5-8 and TRBJ2-7, with TRBD1 as a possible D gene (6 bases). The V end lost 4 bases, the J end lost 2 bases, and 10 bases lay between the germline ends. This CDR3 is 13 amino acids long. Germline loops: CDR1 SGHTS, CDR2 YDEGEE. The CDR3 DNA reads as TGTGCCAGCAGCAAGGACAGCGCCTACGAGCAGTACTTC. It codes for CASSKDSAYEQYF.

This clone appeared a single time. The chain is built from TRBV2 and TRBJ1-1; D perhaps matches TRBD1 (5 bases). Trimming cost V 4 bases and J 0 bases, with 6 bases left between them. The germline gives CDR1 SNHLY, CDR2 FYNNEI. The CDR3 loop spans 13 amino acids. CDR3 nucleotides: TGTGCCAGCAGTGGACAGATGAACACTGAAGCTTTCTTT. Amino acids: CASSGQMNTEAFF. Drawing the rest from reference TRBV2 and TRBJ1-1, the complete variable domain is EPEVTQTPSHQVTQMGQEVILRCVPISNHLYFYWYRQILGQKVEFLVSFYNNEISEKSEIFDDQFSVERPDGSNFTLKIRSTKLEDSAMYFCASSGQMNTEAFFGQGTRLTVV.

In DNA form, the CDR3 reads TGTGCCATCAGTCTTATAGCGGGGGGCCAAGAGACCCAGTACTTC. As protein: CAISLIAGGQETQYF. J is TRBJ2-5 and V is TRBV10-3; TRBD2 aligns across 10 bases. CDR3 length: 15 amino acids. V lost 5 bases, J lost 1 base, and 4 bases stayed unmatched. The V gene's germline CDR1 is ENHRY and CDR2 SYGVKD.

This chain connects TRBV2 to TRBJ1-2, with TRBD1 matching over 7 bases. CDR1 and CDR2 (germline): SNHLY, FYNNEI. This CDR3 has 14 amino acids. J lost 3 bases, V lost 1 base, and 2 bases had no gene match. DNA for the CDR3: TGTGCCAGCAGTGAAGGCAGGGGGGACTATGGCTACACCTTC. Translating gives CASSEGRGDYGYTF.

This sequence joins TRBV19 and TRBJ2-1; 7 positions match TRBD1. V dropped 10 bases and J dropped 4; count of bases not matched to a gene: 7. CDR1 and CDR2 (germline): LNHDA, SQIVND (reference sequence). This CDR3 is 13 amino acids long. This chain's CDR3 is CATETGQYNEQFF. CDR3 nucleotides: TGTGCCACTGAGACAGGGCAATACAATGAGCAGTTCTTC.

The V and J genes are TRBV7-2 and TRBJ2-3, with 8 bases fitting TRBD2. The CDR3 sequence is 17 residues long. Germline-derived CDR1 and CDR2 are SGHTA and FQGNSA. J was trimmed by 6 bases and V by 5 bases; bases with no gene match: 16. Here the CDR3 reads CASSLQGGGGPPDTQYF. In DNA form, the CDR3 reads TGTGCCAGCAGCCTTCAGGGAGGCGGGGGGCCCCCGGATACGCAGTATTTT.

The CDR3 loop reads CASSTGQGTGELFF. CDR3 in DNA: TGTGCCAGTAGTACAGGACAGGGCACCGGGGAGCTGTTTTTT. The gene calls are TRBV19 and TRBJ2-2; TRBD1 matches at 8 bases. The ends lost 4 bases at V and 4 bases at J; junction bases unmatched: 2. The CDR3 contains 14 residues. Germline V gene lookup returns CDR1 LNHDA and CDR2 SQIVND (reference sequence).

This clone was observed a single time. This chain joins TRBV9 and TRBJ1-5, with D possibly TRBD1 on 6 matching bases. Germline assignment: CDR1 SGDLS and CDR2 YYNGEE. The CDR3 runs to 13 residues. Deletions cut 4 bases from V and 6 bases from J, with 11 bases between. The CDR3 here is CASSSGESQPQHF. The CDR3, as DNA: TGTGCCAGCAGCTCAGGGGAAAGTCAGCCCCAGCATTTT.

A few counts support this clone. This chain links TRBV12-3 or TRBV12-4 with TRBJ1-2; no definite D call. V lost 3 bases to trimming and J lost 2 bases, with 7 bases between them. This CDR3 has 13 residues. This CDR3 is CASSFYRNYGYTF. The CDR3 nucleotides are TGTGCCAGCAGTTTTTACAGAAACTATGGCTACACCTTC.

The CDR3 reads CASSIVGQGPYEQYF. The DNA for the CDR3 is TGTGCCAGTAGTATTGTAGGACAGGGACCCTACGAGCAGTACTTC. The chain carries TRBV19 and TRBJ2-7; 8 bases line up with TRBD1. Germline V gene lookup returns CDR1 LNHDA and CDR2 SQIVND (reference sequence). The CDR3 consists of 15 residues. The V and J ends lost 3 bases and 2 bases, in that order; junction bases with no gene match: 6.

The genes are TRBV12-3 or TRBV12-4 and TRBJ2-2; no definite D call. Trimming took 4 bases from V and 4 from J, leaving 4 bases between them. This CDR3 is built from 12 residues. The CDR3 sequence: CASSSITGELFF. In DNA, the CDR3 is TGTGCCAGCAGTTCAATCACCGGGGAGCTGTTTTTT.

The V gene is TRBV6-2 or TRBV6-3, the J gene TRBJ2-6; tentatively, D is TRBD1 (6 bases). This CDR3 spans 18 amino acids. From germline, CDR1 is MNHEY and CDR2 SVGEGT. V was cut by 8 bases and J by 0 bases, with 20 bases left in between. CDR3 bases: TGTGCCAGCCGTTTCTATGAGGACAGACCCTCTGGGGCCAACGTCCTGACTTTC. Amino acid sequence: CASRFYEDRPSGANVLTF.

V and J are TRBV4-3 and TRBJ2-3, with D possibly being TRBD1 (5 bases). Germline assignment: CDR1 LGHNA and CDR2 YSLEER. Trimming pared 2 bases from V and 4 bases from J, leaving 13 bases between. CDR3 length: 15 amino acids. Written as DNA, the CDR3 is TGCGCCAGCAGCCAAAGTGACAGAGGAGCAGATACGCAGTATTTT. Amino acid sequence: CASSQSDRGADTQYF.

The CDR3 loop reads CASRGFSGGGDTQYF. DNA of the CDR3: TGTGCCAGCAGGGGCTTTAGCGGGGGAGGGGATACGCAGTATTTT. The J gene is TRBJ2-3, the V gene TRBV25-1; 9 bases map to TRBD2. The J segment lost 6 bases and the V segment lost 6 bases, leaving 10 bases of the junction unmatched. CDR1 and CDR2 (germline): MGHDK, SYGVNS. The CDR3 consists of 15 residues.

The chain carries TRBV14 and TRBJ1-6; the match to TRBD1 covers 7 bases. With 4 bases clipped from V and 2 bases from J, the junction kept 5 bases outside the gene matches. This CDR3 is 16 amino acids long. The germline V gene has CDR1 SGHDN and CDR2 FVKESK. The CDR3 DNA reads TGTGCCAGCAGCCCGATTACAGGGGCCTATAATTCACCCCTCCACTTT. This codes for CASSPITGAYNSPLHF.